This TCR beta chain was sequenced during a study of blood T cell repertoires in COVID-19. Study at large: Some COVID-19 samples were acute and others convalescent; all came from the United States, Italy and Spain. PBMCs, B-cell-depleted T cells, or T cells were the source of the cDNA or gDNA that made up the material.

Original handling: Cell counts per sample came from amplifying reference gene primers. Sequencing was performed with immunoSEQ multiplex PCR; in TCRdb, only in-frame clones are kept and a portion is missing. The V and J calls and clone size are taken from that table; D and trimming were inferred from the DNA. The sample holds approximately 94,000 clones, 70% to 85% seen once. The length of the CDR3 is 16 residues. CDR1 MDHEN and CDR2 SYDVKM come from the germline V gene. The germline V and J ends were trimmed by 4 bases and 4 bases, with 19 bases remaining between them. Sequencing used peripheral blood. This sequence originates from a human donor in a cohort sampled during active COVID-19. The V gene is TRBV28, the J gene TRBJ1-1; D perhaps matches TRBD1 (5 bases). The CDR3 spells CASSSIPQGGGTEAFF. The CDR3 DNA is TGTGCCAGCAGTTCAATACCCCAGGGCGGCGGCACTGAAGCTTTCTTT.